This T cell receptor (beta chain) was retrieved from a study of radiotherapy plus CTLA-4 blockade in lung cancer. The CDR3 spans 14 residues. The V and J ends lost 0 bases and 5 bases respectively, with 7 bases between them. Germline-derived CDR1 and CDR2 are SGHVS and FQNEAQ. Libraries were prepared by immunoSEQ multiplex PCR; TCRdb keeps only in-frame clonotypes and omits some of them. The sample lists roughly 93,000 clones, 80% to 85% occurring once. The starting material was peripheral blood, obtained from a patient treated with radiotherapy plus ipilimumab. V gene TRBV7-8 combines with J gene TRBJ2-2; D gene unclear. The sequence was obtained from a human donor with non-small cell lung cancer who had a partial response to radiotherapy plus ipilimumab. CDR3 DNA: TGTGCCAGCAGCTTAGCCCGCGAAACCGGGGAGCTGTTTTTT. As protein: CASSLARETGELFF.